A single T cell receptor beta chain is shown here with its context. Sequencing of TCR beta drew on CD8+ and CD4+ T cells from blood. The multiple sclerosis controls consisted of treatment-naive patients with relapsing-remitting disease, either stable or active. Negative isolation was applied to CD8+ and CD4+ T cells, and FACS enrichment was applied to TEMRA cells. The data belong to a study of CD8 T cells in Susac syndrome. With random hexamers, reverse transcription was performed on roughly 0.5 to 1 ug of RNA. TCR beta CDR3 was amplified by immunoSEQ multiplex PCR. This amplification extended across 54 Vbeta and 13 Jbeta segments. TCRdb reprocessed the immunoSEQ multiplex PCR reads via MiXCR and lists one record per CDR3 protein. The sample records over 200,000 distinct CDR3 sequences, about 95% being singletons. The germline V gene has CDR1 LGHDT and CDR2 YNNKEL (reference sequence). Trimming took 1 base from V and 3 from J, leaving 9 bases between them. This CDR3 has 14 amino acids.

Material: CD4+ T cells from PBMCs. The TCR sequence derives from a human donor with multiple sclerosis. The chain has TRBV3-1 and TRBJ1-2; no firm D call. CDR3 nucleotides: TGTGCCAGCAGCCAAGCCGAAAGAGACTATGGCTACACCTTC. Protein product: CASSQAERDYGYTF.